These 17 T cell receptor beta chains originate from one sample sequenced in a study of OX40 agonist ivuxolimab in advanced cancers. Some clones are missing from TCRdb's copy, which holds only in-frame ones; the method was immunoSEQ multiplex PCR. The sample includes more than 50,000 clones, approximately 80% of them seen just once. The sample here was CD4+ or CD8+ T cells sorted from blood, taken in a trial of the OX40 agonist ivuxolimab. The receptors originated from an adult with an advanced solid tumor such as melanoma, head and neck, liver or kidney cancer.

In its sample, this clone is medium-sized. The chain uses TRBV29-1 and TRBJ2-5, with TRBD2 as a possible D gene (5 bases). Germline loops: CDR1 SQVTM, CDR2 ANQGSEA. The CDR3 contains 12 residues. V shed 7 bases and J shed 2 bases, with 11 bases lying between them. CDR3 nucleotides: TGCAGCGCGAGGGTGCAGCAAGAGACCCAGTACTTC. Translating it yields CSARVQQETQYF.

The table lists this clone with a count of one. The genes are TRBV9 and TRBJ1-1; possible D gene TRBD1, 5 bases. The germline V and J ends were trimmed by 0 bases and 0 bases, with 15 bases remaining between them. The germline V gene encodes CDR1 SGDLS and CDR2 YYNGEE. This CDR3 contains 17 residues. The CDR3 region has the DNA TGTGCCAGCAGCGTAGGCAGGGTCCAATCCGTGAACACTGAAGCTTTCTTT. Translated: CASSVGRVQSVNTEAFF.

V gene TRBV11-2 combines with J gene TRBJ2-1; D perhaps matches TRBD2 (6 bases). The CDR3 loop spans 15 amino acids. V lost 5 bases to trimming and J lost 1 base, with 12 bases between them. The V gene's germline CDR1 is SGHAT and CDR2 FQNNGV. The chain's CDR3 is CASSTRDWSYNEQFF. The CDR3 bases are TGTGCCAGCAGCACCCGGGACTGGTCCTACAATGAGCAGTTCTTC. The variable domain in full, with the rest retrieved from reference TRBV11-2 and TRBJ2-1, is EAGVAQSPRYKIIEKRQSVAFWCNPISGHATLYWYQQILGQGPKLLIQFQNNGVVDDSQLPKDRFSAERLKGVDSTLKIQPAKLEDSAVYLCASSTRDWSYNEQFFGPGTRLTVL.

This rearrangement joins TRBV5-6 to TRBJ2-1; the D gene is possibly TRBD2 (6 bases). Trimming shortened V by 1 base and J by 0 bases, and 8 bases separated the two germline ends. The germline V gene encodes CDR1 SGHDT and CDR2 YYEEEE. CDR3 length: 15 amino acids. The CDR3 is CASSLFSGSYNEQFF. CDR3 coding DNA: TGTGCCAGCAGCTTGTTTAGCGGCTCCTACAATGAGCAGTTCTTC.

The chain recombines TRBV11-3 with TRBJ1-3; maybe TRBD1 (5 bases). There are 14 residues in the CDR3. Trimming left V 4 bases short and J 2 bases short, with 9 bases between. Per germline, CDR1 SGHNT and CDR2 YENEEA. The CDR3 DNA reads as TGTGCCAGCAGCTCACAGGCTCCTGGAAACACCATATATTTT. Protein product: CASSSQAPGNTIYF.

For the CDR3, the DNA is TGTGCCAGCTCACCACGGACAGGCCGATTACCCATATATTTT. This encodes CASSPRTGRLPIYF. The V gene is TRBV18, the J gene TRBJ1-3; 7 nucleotides align to TRBD1. The CDR3 consists of 14 residues. CDR1 and CDR2 (germline): KGHSH, LQKENI. V gave up 1 base and J gave up 11 bases; unmatched junction bases: 8.

In this sample, this clone turned up once. The CDR3 nucleotides read TGCGCCAGCAGCGCGGGGACAGGGCCCTGGAACACTGAAGCTTTCTTT. Protein: CASSAGTGPWNTEAFF. V is TRBV5-1 and J is TRBJ1-1, with 9 bases lining up with TRBD1. This CDR3 contains 16 residues. In germline, CDR1 is SGHRS, CDR2 YFSETQ. V shed 4 bases and J 1 base; nucleotides not matched to a gene: 8.

The rearrangement links TRBV18 to TRBJ2-2; 8 bases are shared with TRBD1. In germline, CDR1 is KGHSH, CDR2 LQKENI. The CDR3 loop spans 15 amino acids. Losses at the gene ends were 8 bases for V and 2 bases for J; bases not matched to a gene: 7. CDR3 in amino acids: CASPTTGVNTGELFF. The CDR3 DNA follows: TGTGCCAGCCCTACGACAGGGGTCAACACCGGGGAGCTGTTTTTT.

The chain carries TRBV6-1 and TRBJ2-5; the D gene is possibly TRBD2 (5 bases). Germline CDR1 and CDR2: MNHNS and SASEGT. The length of the CDR3 is 15 residues. With 1 base removed from V and 1 base from J, the gap between germline ends came to 10 bases. The CDR3 loop reads CASSEGGLGQETQYF. The CDR3 nucleotides read TGTGCCAGCAGTGAAGGAGGACTCGGCCAAGAGACCCAGTACTTC.

The rearrangement joins TRBV7-2 to TRBJ2-1; 8 bases match TRBD1. The germline gives CDR1 SGHTA, CDR2 FQGNSA. This CDR3 comprises 16 residues. With V trimmed by 2 bases and J by 4 bases, 7 bases remained unmatched. CDR3 sequence (DNA): TGTGCCAGCAGCTTATCTCCTCAGGGGGCGTACAATGAGCAGTTCTTC. This translates into CASSLSPQGAYNEQFF.

The rearrangement uses TRBV18 and TRBJ2-7, with D tentatively TRBD1 (5 bases). This CDR3 comprises 12 residues. The germline V gene encodes CDR1 KGHSH and CDR2 LQKENI. The V and J ends lost 3 bases and 7 bases respectively, with 10 bases between them. CDR3 sequence (DNA): TGTGCCAGCTCACCCAGGGATTTAGAGCAGTACTTC. Residues: CASSPRDLEQYF.

The V and J genes are TRBV11-2 and TRBJ2-4; D is uncertain. Germline CDR1 and CDR2: SGHAT and FQNNGV. The length of the CDR3 is 12 residues. V was clipped by 1 base and J by 5 bases, with 3 bases between them. The CDR3 DNA reads TGTGCCAGCAGCTTAGGAGAAAACATTCAGTACTTC. This encodes CASSLGENIQYF.

The chain is built from TRBV5-1 and TRBJ1-2; D call uncertain. Trimming left V 0 bases short and J 8 bases short, with 14 bases between. Per germline, CDR1 SGHRS and CDR2 YFSETQ. This CDR3 has 14 residues. CDR3 protein: CASSLAVGPEGYTF. The CDR3 coding sequence is TGCGCCAGCAGCTTGGCGGTGGGTCCGGAGGGCTACACCTTC.

The CDR3 spells CASSLDRMTYEQYF. CDR3 nucleotide sequence: TGTGCCAGCAGCTTAGACAGGATGACCTACGAGCAGTACTTC. The V and J genes are TRBV11-2 and TRBJ2-7; D gene ambiguous. Germline CDR1 and CDR2: SGHAT and FQNNGV. The CDR3 is 14 residues long. Trimming removed 0 bases at V and 2 bases at J, with 8 bases between.

This clone was counted a single time. V usage is TRBV10-3 and J usage is TRBJ1-1; no clear D gene. The CDR3 runs 12 residues. With 6 bases removed from V and 9 bases from J, the gap between germline ends came to 14 bases. Germline V gene data show CDR1 as ENHRY and CDR2 as SYGVKD. The CDR3 DNA sequence: TGTGCCATCAGCGCCCGAGGGAGCCAAGCTTTCTTT. Residues: CAISARGSQAFF.

The table lists this clone with a few counts. The rearrangement uses TRBV11-3 and TRBJ1-5; D is undetermined. CDR3 length: 17 amino acids. The V end lost 2 bases, the J end lost 1 base, and 15 bases lay between the germline ends. Germline V gene data show CDR1 as SGHNT and CDR2 as YENEEA. CDR3 bases: TGTGCCAGCAGCTTACAACGACCGGTTGGGAGCAATCAGCCCCAGCATTTT. Encoded protein: CASSLQRPVGSNQPQHF.

J is TRBJ1-4 and V is TRBV29-1; 9 nucleotides match TRBD1. This CDR3 is built from 15 residues. The V and J ends lost 1 base and 5 bases, in that order; junction bases with no gene match: 5. Germline V gene data show CDR1 as SQVTM and CDR2 as ANQGSEA. Here the CDR3 DNA reads TGCAGCGTTGAAGGGACGACAGGGGGGAATGAAAAACTGTTTTTT. The encoded protein is CSVEGTTGGNEKLFF.